This T cell receptor (beta chain) was captured by sequencing in a study of blood T cell repertoires in COVID-19. Study-wide background: T cells, B-cell-depleted T cells, or PBMCs supplied cDNA or gDNA.

As originally analysed: It was from reference gene primer amplification that nucleated cell counts were estimated. Here immunoSEQ multiplex PCR was the method, and the copy in TCRdb shows in-frame clones only, minus some. The DNA gave D and trimming, while V, J and clone size come from that table. Of 160,000 or so clones in the sample, roughly 80% are singletons; the top ten hold about 8%. The CDR3 extends over 15 amino acids. The V segment lost 5 bases and the J segment 4 bases; nucleotides outside the gene matches: 9. Germline CDR1 reads SGHVS; CDR2 reads FQNEAQ. The sequence was collected from a woman between 70 and 85 years old with acute or convalescent COVID-19. The sequencing sample was made of peripheral blood. The rearrangement links TRBV7-8 to TRBJ1-2; TRBD1 agrees at 8 bases. The CDR3 DNA follows: TGTGCCAGCAGCGCTGCCAGGGGGCAAAGCTATGGCTACACCTTC. Amino acid sequence: CASSAARGQSYGYTF.